This TCR beta chain was sequenced in a study of T cell responses to AZD1222 COVID-19 vaccine. Whole-study findings and limits: AZD1222 recipients seropositive at baseline numbered only 5 or 6. Spike-specific TCR depth and breadth grew after two AZD1222 doses.

About this clone: Its antigen is unknown.

Clones were sequenced by immunoSEQ multiplex PCR, and TCRdb holds only the in-frame ones, with some missing. The data contain under 150,000 clones, roughly 91% of them singletons. Germline CDR1 SGHTA, CDR2 FQGTGA. The CDR3 sequence is 15 residues long. V gave up 2 bases and J gave up 8 bases, with 16 bases separating them. The V gene is TRBV7-3, the J gene TRBJ2-1, with unresolved D. The starting material was peripheral blood, obtained on day 0 of AZD1222 vaccination. The source is an adult in good health. CDR3 in amino acids: CASSLFRTPTDEQFF. CDR3 coding DNA: TGTGCCAGCAGCTTATTCCGCACGCCCACCGATGAGCAGTTCTTC. Filled out from reference TRBV7-3 and TRBJ2-1, the complete variable domain reads GAGVSQTPSNKVTEKGKYVELRCDPISGHTALYWYRQSLGQGPEFLIYFQGTGAADDSGLPNDRFFAVRPEGSVSTLKIQRTERGDSAVYLCASSLFRTPTDEQFFGPGTRLTVL.